These 23 T cell receptor beta chains were sequenced from one sample in a study of T cell responses to AZD1222 COVID-19 vaccine. Here immunoSEQ multiplex PCR was the method, and the copy in TCRdb shows in-frame clones only, minus some. The profile covers around 84,000 clones, with 88% appearing a single time and about 9.3% taken by the ten largest. Sequencing was performed on peripheral blood, taken on day 0 of MenACWY control vaccination. The source is an adult in good health.

The genes are TRBV19 and TRBJ1-2; unclear D gene. V was trimmed by 0 bases and J by 5 bases, leaving 13 bases between them. This CDR3 has 15 amino acids. Germline V gives CDR1 LNHDA, CDR2 SQIVND (reference sequence). The CDR3 protein is CASSIERTSIYGYTF. As DNA, the CDR3 is TGTGCCAGTAGTATAGAACGGACCTCCATTTATGGCTACACCTTC. Supplemented by reference TRBV19 and TRBJ1-2, the full variable domain reads DGGITQSPKYLFRKEGQNVTLSCEQNLNHDAMYWYRQDPGQGLRLIYYSQIVNDFQKGDIAEGYSVSREKKESFPLTVTSAQKNPTAFYLCASSIERTSIYGYTFGSGTRLTVV.

The chain has TRBV6-1 and TRBJ1-1; perhaps TRBD1 as D (6 bases). With 0 bases removed from V and 0 bases from J, the gap between germline ends came to 23 bases. The CDR3 length is 20 residues. CDR1 is MNHNS and CDR2 is SASEGT in the germline V gene. The CDR3 DNA sequence: TGTGCCAGCAGTGAAGCAACATTCAGGGGTAGGAGGCCAATGAACACTGAAGCTTTCTTT. Its protein is CASSEATFRGRRPMNTEAFF.

The chain is built from TRBV2 and TRBJ1-5; D perhaps matches TRBD1 (5 bases). The CDR3 spans 13 residues. V was clipped by 5 bases and J by 6 bases, with 11 bases between them. CDR1 SNHLY and CDR2 FYNNEI come from the germline V gene. The CDR3 loop is CASSTQGGQPQHF. The DNA for the CDR3 is TGTGCCAGCAGTACCCAGGGAGGTCAGCCCCAGCATTTT.

This chain connects TRBV24-1 to TRBJ2-1; D could derive from TRBD1 or TRBD2 (5 bases each). Trimming shortened V by 4 bases and J by 3 bases, and 18 bases separated the two germline ends. The CDR3 is made up of 17 amino acids. Per the germline V gene, CDR1 is KGHDR and CDR2 is SFDVKD. The CDR3 spells CATSDKTGALNYNEQFF. In nucleotides, the CDR3 is TGTGCCACCAGTGACAAAACCGGGGCCTTGAACTACAATGAGCAGTTCTTC.

The chain couples TRBV3-1 (or the pseudogene TRBV3-2) to TRBJ2-5, with 7 bases that match TRBD2. This CDR3 region has 16 residues. Germline CDR1 and CDR2: LGHDT and YNNKEL (reference sequence). Trimming at V came to 0 bases and at J to 1 base, leaving 5 bases not matched to a gene. CDR3 nucleotides: TGTGCCAGCAGCCAAGAGTTGGGGGGGGTCCAAGAGACCCAGTACTTC. This gives the protein CASSQELGGVQETQYF.

The chain couples TRBV18 to TRBJ2-2; possible D gene TRBD2, 6 bases. Trimming removed 3 bases from V and 0 bases from J, with 11 bases in between. The CDR3 runs 16 residues. Germline values: CDR1 KGHSH, CDR2 LQKENI. CDR3 region: CASSPGTSSNTGELFF. CDR3 sequence (DNA): TGTGCCAGCTCACCGGGCACTAGCTCGAACACCGGGGAGCTGTTTTTT.

The J gene is TRBJ2-7, the V gene TRBV6-2 or TRBV6-3; D possibly corresponds to TRBD2 (7 bases). Germline values: CDR1 MNHEY, CDR2 SVGEGT. The CDR3 length is 16 residues. Trimming left V 2 bases short and J 0 bases short, with 14 bases between. The DNA for the CDR3 is TGTGCCAGCAGTTACCGGGCGGGGGCAGCCTCCTACGAGCAGTACTTC. Amino acid sequence: CASSYRAGAASYEQYF.

The chain carries TRBV7-9 and TRBJ1-3; TRBD1 aligns across 7 bases. This CDR3 region has 15 residues. V lost 5 bases to trimming and J lost 3 bases; unmatched junction nucleotides: 7. Germline V gives CDR1 SEHNR, CDR2 FQNEAQ (reference sequence). The CDR3 DNA is TGTGCCAGCAGCAAGGGACAGTCTTATGGAAACACCATATATTTT. This translates into CASSKGQSYGNTIYF.

V and J are TRBV19 and TRBJ1-1; maybe TRBD1 (6 bases). CDR1 is LNHDA and CDR2 is SQIVND in the germline V gene (reference sequence). Between the trimmed V and J ends, which lost 3 bases and 0 bases, there was a span of 11 bases. This CDR3 has 15 amino acids. DNA for the CDR3: TGTGCCAGTAGTATCCAGGGGACAATGAACACTGAAGCTTTCTTT. Its protein is CASSIQGTMNTEAFF.

J is TRBJ1-2 and V is TRBV19, with 9 bases aligning to TRBD1. From germline, CDR1 is LNHDA and CDR2 SQIVND (reference sequence). CDR3 length: 19 residues. Trimming cost V 2 bases and J 4 bases; bases outside gene matches: 17. This chain's CDR3 is CASSITGGGTNSIRYGYTF. Written as DNA, the CDR3 is TGTGCCAGTAGTATAACAGGGGGCGGAACCAACTCCATACGCTATGGCTACACCTTC. Using reference TRBV19 and TRBJ1-2 for the parts outside the CDR3, the full variable domain is DGGITQSPKYLFRKEGQNVTLSCEQNLNHDAMYWYRQDPGQGLRLIYYSQIVNDFQKGDIAEGYSVSREKKESFPLTVTSAQKNPTAFYLCASSITGGGTNSIRYGYTFGSGTRLTVV.

The rearrangement uses TRBV5-1 and TRBJ1-1; 9 bases agree with TRBD1. This CDR3 contains 16 residues. Germline assignment: CDR1 SGHRS and CDR2 YFSETQ. V dropped 4 bases and J dropped 4; count of bases not matched to a gene: 11. CDR3: CASSARGQGKSTEAFF. The CDR3 DNA reads TGCGCCAGCAGCGCGCGGGGACAGGGTAAGAGCACTGAAGCTTTCTTT. The whole variable domain, remainder taken from reference TRBV5-1 and TRBJ1-1, is KAGVTQTPRYLIKTRGQQVTLSCSPISGHRSVSWYQQTPGQGLQFLFEYFSETQRNKGNFPGRFSGRQFSNSRSEMNVSTLELGDSALYLCASSARGQGKSTEAFFGQGTRLTVV.

The V call is TRBV6-1, the J call TRBJ1-6, with D maybe TRBD1 (5 bases). Germline V CDR1 and CDR2: MNHNS, SASEGT. V shed 1 base and J shed 8 bases, with 21 bases lying between them. CDR3 length: 18 residues. CDR3 bases: TGTGCCAGCAGTGAAGGGCCCGCCAGAGGCAGGGTACATTCACCCCTCCACTTT. Its translation is CASSEGPARGRVHSPLHF.

The J gene is TRBJ1-6, the V gene TRBV5-6; D not certain. CDR3 length equals 16 residues. Trimming removed 7 bases at V and 0 bases at J, with 14 bases between. The germline V gene encodes CDR1 SGHDT and CDR2 YYEEEE. In nucleotides, the CDR3 is TGTGCCAGCGCTCCTGGCAGGAGCTCCTATAATTCACCCCTCCACTTT. Its protein product is CASAPGRSSYNSPLHF.

This chain links TRBV27 with TRBJ1-1; TRBD1 matches 9 bases. The CDR3 is made up of 14 amino acids. The germline V gene encodes CDR1 MNHEY and CDR2 SMNVEV (reference sequence). V was clipped by 0 bases and J by 11 bases; unmatched bases: 7. The CDR3 sequence: CASSLSSDRGNAFF. DNA of the CDR3: TGTGCCAGCAGTTTATCTAGTGACAGGGGGAATGCTTTCTTT.

This sequence joins TRBV2 and TRBJ1-2, with 7 bases aligning to TRBD1. CDR3 length: 13 amino acids. The germline CDR1 and CDR2 sequences are SNHLY and FYNNEI. V was pared by 8 bases and J by 5 bases, with 8 bases of the junction left unmatched. CDR3 residues: CASDPRDSYGYTF. CDR3 nucleotides: TGTGCCAGCGACCCTCGGGACAGTTATGGCTACACCTTC.

This chain connects TRBV7-9 to TRBJ1-2; D possibly corresponds to TRBD1 (5 bases). The ends were cut back, 7 bases at V and 8 bases at J, with 17 bases in the middle. CDR1 and CDR2 (germline): SEHNR, FQNEAQ (reference sequence). CDR3 length: 13 residues. This CDR3 reads CASTRTGGDGYTF. The CDR3 DNA reads TGTGCCAGCACCCGTACGGGAGGGGACGGCTACACCTTC.

The gene calls are TRBV5-4 and TRBJ1-1; no clear D gene. Trimming took 5 bases from V and 1 from J, leaving 9 bases between them. The CDR3 is 13 amino acids. Germline CDR1 and CDR2: SGHNT and YYREEE (reference sequence). CDR3 residues: CASSPTGNTEAFF. The CDR3 coding sequence is TGTGCCAGCAGTCCAACGGGGAACACTGAAGCTTTCTTT.

This chain joins TRBV3-1 (or the pseudogene TRBV3-2) and TRBJ1-2; 8 bases agree with TRBD1. The junction had 4 bases not matched to a gene; V was cut back by 0 bases and J by 4 bases. Germline values: CDR1 LGHDT, CDR2 YNNKEL (reference sequence). The CDR3 contains 15 residues. CDR3 DNA sequence: TGTGCCAGCAGCCAAGATGCGGGACAGGTCTATGGCTACACCTTC. It encodes CASSQDAGQVYGYTF.

The CDR3, as DNA: TGTGCCAGCAGCGCAAACCGGGACAGACCCTACGAGCAGTACTTC. Encoded protein: CASSANRDRPYEQYF. The V call is TRBV5-4, the J call TRBJ2-7; 7 bases agree with TRBD1. CDR1 is SGHNT, CDR2 YYREEE, per germline (reference sequence). The CDR3 is 15 amino acids. V was pared by 4 bases and J by 2 bases, with 9 bases of the junction left unmatched.

The chain carries TRBV9 and TRBJ2-3; perhaps TRBD1 as D (8 bases). In germline, CDR1 is SGDLS, CDR2 YYNGEE. V lost 1 base and J 1 base, leaving 13 bases between the germline ends. The length of the CDR3 is 16 residues. This chain's CDR3 is CASSVSTGGGTDTQYF. CDR3 coding DNA: TGTGCCAGCAGCGTAAGCACAGGGGGGGGCACAGATACGCAGTATTTT.

This chain links TRBV19 with TRBJ2-7; 8 bases are a match to TRBD1. The trim removed 5 bases at V and 1 base at J, leaving 1 base unmatched. CDR3 length equals 13 residues. Germline V gives CDR1 LNHDA, CDR2 SQIVND (reference sequence). This chain's CDR3 is CASSQGASYEQYF. The CDR3 DNA sequence: TGTGCCAGTAGTCAGGGGGCGTCCTACGAGCAGTACTTC. Complete variable domain (other parts from reference TRBV19 and TRBJ2-7): DGGITQSPKYLFRKEGQNVTLSCEQNLNHDAMYWYRQDPGQGLRLIYYSQIVNDFQKGDIAEGYSVSREKKESFPLTVTSAQKNPTAFYLCASSQGASYEQYFGPGTRLTVT.

The rearrangement uses TRBV7-9 and TRBJ1-3; D is uncertain. V was shortened by 5 bases and J by 0 bases, with 14 bases between the two germline ends. Germline V gives CDR1 SEHNR, CDR2 FQNEAQ (reference sequence). This CDR3 has 16 amino acids. The CDR3 DNA is TGTGCCAGCAGCCCAATAGGTGGTAGCTCTGGAAACACCATATATTTT. Amino acids: CASSPIGGSSGNTIYF.

The chain combines TRBV13 with TRBJ1-2; D remains ambiguous. Trimming stripped 2 bases from V and 0 bases from J, with 7 bases between. Germline V gene sequence: CDR1 PRHDT, CDR2 FYEKMQ (reference sequence). This CDR3 has 14 amino acids. In DNA form, the CDR3 reads TGTGCCAGCAGCTTACTGTCAGCTAACTATGGCTACACCTTC. It translates to CASSLLSANYGYTF. Full variable domain (missing parts from reference TRBV13 and TRBJ1-2): AAGVIQSPRHLIKEKRETATLKCYPIPRHDTVYWYQQGPGQDPQFLISFYEKMQSDKGSIPDRFSAQQFSDYHSELNMSSLELGDSALYFCASSLLSANYGYTFGSGTRLTVV.